A single sample is the source of the 28 T cell receptor beta chains below, sequenced in a study of shared clonotypes between healthy human individuals. TCRdb's table, derived via immunoSEQ multiplex PCR, lists solely in-frame clones and lacks some. The sample has over a million clones, about 98.5% seen once; the top ten hold about 0.34%. Sequencing was carried out using naive CD4+ T cells sorted from blood. This sample's subset: CD45RA+ positively selected. The receptors here all came from a young man in good health.

The chain links TRBV19 to TRBJ2-5; the D gene could be TRBD1 or TRBD2 (5 bases each). V lost 6 bases and J 5 bases, leaving 13 bases between the germline ends. This CDR3 spans 13 amino acids. Germline V gene data show CDR1 as LNHDA and CDR2 as SQIVND (reference sequence). CDR3 in DNA: TGTGCCAGTAGCGGGATCTGGGGGGAGACCCAGTACTTC. Translating it yields CASSGIWGETQYF.

This clone was seen only once. The chain employs TRBV10-2 and TRBJ1-5, with a tentative D call TRBD1 (6 bases). The CDR3 covers 15 residues. The germline gives CDR1 WSHSY, CDR2 SAAADI. Between the trimmed V and J ends, which lost 3 bases and 5 bases, there was a span of 14 bases. CDR3 nucleotide sequence: TGCGCCAGCAGTGAAATGGGGGGGGCGGATCAGCCCCAGCATTTT. Amino acids: CASSEMGGADQPQHF.

V usage is TRBV5-8 and J usage is TRBJ2-2; D ambiguous. V was cut by 3 bases and J by 5 bases, with 11 bases left in between. Germline CDR1 SGHTS, CDR2 YDEGEE. This CDR3 spans 14 amino acids. CDR3 residues: CASSSLPGTGELFF. The CDR3 DNA reads as TGTGCCAGCAGCTCTCTCCCCGGGACCGGGGAGCTGTTTTTT.

This clone has just one count. The CDR3 reads CASRLDRGFYEQYF. The CDR3 bases are TGTGCCAGCAGACTAGACAGGGGGTTCTACGAGCAGTACTTC. This chain connects TRBV6-5 to TRBJ2-7; 9 nucleotides match TRBD1. The germline V gene has CDR1 MNHEY and CDR2 SVGAGI. The CDR3 has 14 amino acids. The V and J ends lost 6 bases and 3 bases, in that order; junction bases with no gene match: 6.

The J gene is TRBJ1-5, the V gene TRBV4-1; tentatively, D is TRBD1 (5 bases). Trimming removed 5 bases from V and 3 bases from J, with 11 bases in between. Germline V lookup: CDR1 MGHRA, CDR2 YSYEKL. The CDR3 extends over 14 amino acids. CDR3: CASSEGLFNQPQHF. The CDR3 DNA is TGCGCCAGCAGCGAGGGGCTATTCAATCAGCCCCAGCATTTT.

The CDR3: CASSLRRATNEKLFF. CDR3 coding DNA: TGTGCCAGCAGCTTAAGGAGGGCAACTAATGAAAAACTGTTTTTT. The chain is built from TRBV13 and TRBJ1-4; D uncertain. The CDR3 totals 15 residues. The germline V gene has CDR1 PRHDT and CDR2 FYEKMQ (reference sequence). The V end lost 2 bases, the J end lost 0 bases, and 7 bases lay between the germline ends.

V usage is TRBV2 and J usage is TRBJ2-7, with D tentatively TRBD2 (6 bases). The CDR3 is 15 amino acids. Trimming removed 6 bases at V and 0 bases at J, with 15 bases between. The germline V gene has CDR1 SNHLY and CDR2 FYNNEI. CDR3 in amino acids: CASRDGTYSSYEQYF. The CDR3 DNA follows: TGTGCCAGCAGGGACGGGACTTATAGCTCCTACGAGCAGTACTTC.

The CDR3 nucleotides are TGTGCCAGCAGCTTAGGAGCAGTGAGCTACGGGAGTGCCTACGAGCAGTACTTC. This translates into CASSLGAVSYGSAYEQYF. The chain couples TRBV7-2 to TRBJ2-7; D is possibly TRBD2 (6 bases). V lost 1 base, J lost 2 bases, and 21 bases lay in between. The CDR3 covers 18 residues. Germline CDR1 and CDR2: SGHTA and FQGNSA.

On this clone itself: This specimen includes other DNA sequences encoding the same CDR3. The chain joins TRBV7-9 to TRBJ2-1, with a tentative D call TRBD1 (5 bases). The germline CDR1 and CDR2 sequences are SEHNR and FQNEAQ (reference sequence). V lost 2 bases, J lost 0 bases, and 8 bases lay in between. CDR3 size: 15 residues. The CDR3 DNA is TGTGCCAGCAGCTTACAGGGTAGCTCCTACAATGAGCAGTTCTTC. It yields the protein CASSLQGSSYNEQFF.

This rearrangement joins TRBV4-2 to TRBJ2-5, with D unclear. Germline assignment: CDR1 LGHNA and CDR2 YNFKEQ. The V end lost 5 bases, the J end lost 4 bases, and 8 bases lay between the germline ends. The CDR3 runs 12 residues. CDR3 in amino acids: CASSSAGETQYF. DNA for the CDR3: TGTGCCAGCAGCTCTGCCGGAGAGACCCAGTACTTC.

The CDR3 loop is CASTYGGQPQHF. The CDR3 DNA reads TGTGCCAGTACCTACGGCGGGCAGCCCCAGCATTTT. V and J are TRBV19 and TRBJ1-5, with no clear D. Germline V gene data show CDR1 as LNHDA and CDR2 as SQIVND (reference sequence). V was clipped by 7 bases and J by 7 bases, with 11 bases between them. The CDR3 totals 12 residues.

The CDR3 loop is CATSRDNIASGLAATDTQYF. CDR3 in DNA: TGTGCCACCAGCAGAGATAATATTGCATCGGGACTAGCGGCCACAGATACGCAGTATTTT. The J gene is TRBJ2-3, the V gene TRBV15, with 11 bases fitting TRBD2. The ends lost 0 bases at V and 2 bases at J; junction bases unmatched: 13. The CDR3 runs 20 residues. Germline-derived CDR1 and CDR2 are LNHNV and YYDKDF (reference sequence).

The chain has TRBV7-2 and TRBJ1-2; tentative D call: TRBD1 (6 bases). V dropped 5 bases and J dropped 4 bases, with 14 bases sitting between them. Germline loops: CDR1 SGHTA, CDR2 FQGNSA. CDR3 length: 14 residues. The CDR3 DNA sequence: TGTGCCAGCAGCACCCGGACAGTACTCTATGGCTACACCTTC. Translated, it gives CASSTRTVLYGYTF.

The rearrangement joins TRBV9 to TRBJ2-2; TRBD1 agrees at 7 bases. With V trimmed by 4 bases and J by 1 base, 10 bases remained unmatched. Germline values: CDR1 SGDLS, CDR2 YYNGEE. The CDR3 length is 17 residues. The CDR3 DNA follows: TGTGCCAGCAGCCCCCGATTTAGGACAGGGAACACCGGGGAGCTGTTTTTT. Protein sequence: CASSPRFRTGNTGELFF.

This clone was found once. V gene TRBV29-1 combines with J gene TRBJ2-7, with 11 bases matching TRBD2. This CDR3 spans 14 amino acids. Germline lookup yields CDR1 SQVTM and CDR2 ANQGSEA. With 6 bases clipped from V and 5 bases from J, the junction kept 9 bases outside the gene matches. Here the CDR3 reads CSVLLAGVGDEQYF. In DNA form, the CDR3 reads TGCAGCGTATTACTAGCGGGAGTAGGCGACGAGCAGTACTTC.

The J gene is TRBJ2-1, the V gene TRBV7-9, with D unresolved. Trimming took 1 base from V and 15 from J, leaving 16 bases between them. The CDR3 totals 13 residues. CDR1 is SEHNR and CDR2 is FQNEAQ in the germline V gene (reference sequence). The CDR3 spells CASSLVGDRFGFF. The CDR3 DNA follows: TGTGCCAGCAGCTTAGTAGGCGACCGTTTCGGGTTCTTC.

The rearrangement uses TRBV29-1 and TRBJ2-5; 9 bases fit TRBD2. Trimming removed 6 bases from V and 4 bases from J; junction bases left unmatched: 9. Germline CDR1 SQVTM, CDR2 ANQGSEA. There are 14 residues in the CDR3. DNA of the CDR3: TGCAGCGTAGTAGCGGGAGCGGGAGGAGAGACCCAGTACTTC. Translating it yields CSVVAGAGGETQYF.

This rearrangement joins TRBV5-1 to TRBJ2-6, with 10 bases matching TRBD2. The V gene's germline CDR1 is SGHRS and CDR2 YFSETQ. The V and J ends lost 6 bases and 3 bases, in that order; junction bases with no gene match: 3. This CDR3 spans 15 amino acids. The CDR3 region is CASTSGSIGANVLTF. The CDR3 DNA reads as TGCGCCAGCACTAGCGGGAGTATTGGGGCCAACGTCCTGACTTTC.

CDR3 protein: CASSLDSGSETQYF. The CDR3 DNA sequence: TGTGCCAGCAGCTTGGACAGCGGGAGTGAGACCCAGTACTTC. The chain uses TRBV5-4 and TRBJ2-5; the match to TRBD2 covers 8 bases. The CDR3 runs to 14 residues. CDR1 and CDR2 (germline): SGHNT, YYREEE (reference sequence). After removal of 0 bases from V and 5 bases from J, the junction contained 3 bases not matched to a gene.

This rearrangement joins TRBV7-9 to TRBJ2-2, with D perhaps TRBD1 (5 bases). The ends were cut back, 2 bases at V and 7 bases at J, with 17 bases in the middle. Germline V gene lookup returns CDR1 SEHNR and CDR2 FQNEAQ (reference sequence). This CDR3 comprises 16 residues. DNA for the CDR3: TGTGCCAGCAGCTTATATAAGGGGCGCGTTGTCGGGGAGCTGTTTTTT. Its translation: CASSLYKGRVVGELFF.

The genes are TRBV2 and TRBJ1-2, with 7 positions matching TRBD1. This CDR3 region has 13 residues. Germline values: CDR1 SNHLY, CDR2 FYNNEI. The V segment lost 6 bases and the J segment 2 bases; nucleotides outside the gene matches: 3. CDR3 amino acids: CASSPDRNYGYTF. For the CDR3, the DNA is TGTGCCAGCAGCCCGGACAGGAACTATGGCTACACCTTC.

The genes are TRBV28 and TRBJ2-3; D is uncertain. The CDR3 contains 13 residues. The germline gives CDR1 MDHEN, CDR2 SYDVKM. V was pared by 2 bases and J by 5 bases, with 8 bases between. This CDR3 reads CASSLDSRDTQYF. CDR3 coding DNA: TGTGCCAGCAGTTTAGATTCTAGAGATACGCAGTATTTT.

A note on this clone: Other DNA sequences in this specimen translate into the identical CDR3. The CDR3 nucleotides are TGTGCCAGCAGTTCAAGCGGTGCGACTAATGAAAAACTGTTTTTT. Translating it yields CASSSSGATNEKLFF. The genes are TRBV7-6 and TRBJ1-4; D ambiguous. CDR1 SGHVS and CDR2 FNYEAQ come from the germline V gene. This CDR3 comprises 15 residues. Trimming took 6 bases from V and 2 from J, leaving 13 bases between them.

J is TRBJ1-4 and V is TRBV29-1; D perhaps matches TRBD1 (5 bases). This CDR3 is built from 15 residues. Per germline, CDR1 SQVTM and CDR2 ANQGSEA. Trimming took 5 bases from V and 8 from J, leaving 21 bases between them. For the CDR3, the DNA is TGCAGCGTTCTCCCGGGGGTTGGACAAGGGGAAAAACTGTTTTTT. Encoded protein: CSVLPGVGQGEKLFF. Filled out from reference TRBV29-1 and TRBJ1-4, the complete variable domain reads SAVISQKPSRDICQRGTSLTIQCQVDSQVTMMFWYRQQPGQSLTLIATANQGSEATYESGFVIDKFPISRPNLTFSTLTVSNMSPEDSSIYLCSVLPGVGQGEKLFFGSGTQLSVL.

This sequence joins TRBV7-2 and TRBJ2-2, with no clear D. The CDR3 sequence is 13 residues long. The V end was cut by 4 bases, the J end by 8 bases, with 11 bases between. In germline, CDR1 is SGHTA, CDR2 FQGNSA. The CDR3 region has the DNA TGTGCCAGCAGCTCCGGGCCTGGTGGGGAGCTGTTTTTT. Amino acid sequence: CASSSGPGGELFF.

This sequence joins TRBV5-1 and TRBJ2-7; 10 nucleotides match TRBD1. The CDR3 contains 16 residues. CDR1 is SGHRS, CDR2 YFSETQ, per germline. Trimming removed 4 bases from V and 1 base from J; junction bases left unmatched: 8. This CDR3 is CASSETPGQGSYEQYF. Here the CDR3 DNA reads TGCGCCAGCAGCGAAACGCCGGGACAGGGGTCCTACGAGCAGTACTTC.

The chain has TRBV2 and TRBJ1-5, with a possible D match to TRBD1 (6 bases). Looked up from germline, CDR1 is SNHLY and CDR2 is FYNNEI. The V end lost 3 bases, the J end lost 2 bases, and 11 bases lay between the germline ends. The CDR3 sequence is 15 residues long. The CDR3 reads CASSDGRGGNQPQHF. Written as DNA, the CDR3 is TGTGCCAGCAGTGATGGCAGGGGTGGCAATCAGCCCCAGCATTTT.

The V gene is TRBV6-6, the J gene TRBJ2-5; the D gene is possibly TRBD1 (6 bases). This CDR3 contains 15 residues. V dropped 0 bases and J dropped 1 base, with 9 bases sitting between them. CDR1 MNHNY and CDR2 SVGAGI come from the germline V gene (reference sequence). The CDR3 DNA follows: TGTGCCAGCAGTTACTCGCGGACAGTCCAAGAGACCCAGTACTTC. Residues: CASSYSRTVQETQYF.